A single sample gave rise to the 23 T cell receptor beta chains below, sequenced in a study of T cell changes during pregnancy in multiple sclerosis. Generated by immunoSEQ multiplex PCR, the TCRdb table keeps only in-frame clones and is missing some. In the table there are about 28,000 clones, almost 90% of which are singletons. Sequencing used CD4+ T cells from peripheral blood mononuclear cells, obtained in the first trimester of pregnancy. All receptors come from a female donor in good health, enrolled as a control in a pregnancy study.

This clone was observed once. The rearrangement uses TRBV28 and TRBJ1-6; D possibly corresponds to TRBD1 (5 bases). This CDR3 is 15 amino acids long. Germline-derived CDR1 and CDR2 are MDHEN and SYDVKM. The V end lost 7 bases, the J end lost 6 bases, and 16 bases lay between the germline ends. The CDR3 is CASTSLAGGNSPLHF. CDR3 DNA: TGTGCCAGCACCTCGCTTGCCGGGGGTAATTCACCCCTCCACTTT.

This chain links TRBV27 with TRBJ1-2; 9 nucleotides match TRBD1. The V segment lost 5 bases and the J segment 3 bases; nucleotides outside the gene matches: 4. The germline gives CDR1 MNHEY, CDR2 SMNVEV (reference sequence). CDR3 length equals 14 residues. In DNA, the CDR3 is TGTGCCAGCAGTCCAACAGGGGGCTACTATGGCTACACCTTC. Its protein product is CASSPTGGYYGYTF.

The V call is TRBV7-8, the J call TRBJ2-3, with TRBD1 identical over 8 bases. The germline gives CDR1 SGHVS, CDR2 FQNEAQ. This CDR3 spans 17 amino acids. Trimming took 1 base from V and 1 from J; bases not matched to a gene: 7. The CDR3 here is CASSLVGGQVGTDTQYF. CDR3 DNA: TGTGCCAGCAGCTTAGTTGGGGGACAGGTAGGCACAGATACGCAGTATTTT.

The gene calls are TRBV6-5 and TRBJ1-2; 7 positions match TRBD1. J was trimmed by 4 bases and V by 0 bases; bases with no gene match: 5. This CDR3 is 15 amino acids long. Germline V gene sequence: CDR1 MNHEY, CDR2 SVGAGI. DNA for the CDR3: TGTGCCAGCAGTTACTCTTACAGGGGACTCTATGGCTACACCTTC. Residues: CASSYSYRGLYGYTF.

This chain connects TRBV30 to TRBJ2-5, with D tentatively TRBD1 (6 bases). Trimming took off 3 bases at V and 5 bases at J, with 13 bases between the two ends. CDR1 GTSNPN and CDR2 SVGIG come from the germline V gene (reference sequence). This CDR3 comprises 13 residues. The CDR3 sequence is CAWSPGAWETQYF. The CDR3 DNA reads as TGTGCCTGGAGCCCAGGGGCCTGGGAGACCCAGTACTTC.

This sequence joins TRBV11-2 and TRBJ2-5; D call uncertain. The V end was cut by 5 bases, the J end by 2 bases, with 9 bases between. The CDR3 consists of 13 residues. CDR1 SGHAT and CDR2 FQNNGV come from the germline V gene. The DNA of the CDR3 is TGTGCCAGCAGCGAACAGAAACAAGAGACCCAGTACTTC. Translating gives CASSEQKQETQYF.

The chain is built from TRBV6-1 and TRBJ2-7; 7 positions agree with TRBD1. Per the germline V gene, CDR1 is MNHNS and CDR2 is SASEGT. V lost 6 bases to trimming and J lost 3 bases; unmatched junction nucleotides: 5. The CDR3 spans 13 residues. The CDR3 loop is CASRIDRDYEQYF. For the CDR3, the DNA is TGTGCCAGCAGGATAGACAGGGACTACGAGCAGTACTTC.

V is TRBV27 and J is TRBJ2-7; 7 bases are a match to TRBD1. The CDR3 has 15 residues. The V and J ends lost 0 bases and 2 bases, in that order; junction bases with no gene match: 4. CDR1 MNHEY and CDR2 SMNVEV come from the germline V gene (reference sequence). The CDR3 coding sequence is TGTGCCAGCAGTTTATCGAGAGACAGGGCCTACGAGCAGTACTTC. This codes for CASSLSRDRAYEQYF.

The chain employs TRBV6-1 and TRBJ2-1; 7 nucleotides agree with TRBD2. Germline CDR1 is MNHNS and CDR2 is SASEGT. CDR3 length equals 15 residues. The junction had 3 bases not matched to a gene; V was cut back by 4 bases and J by 0 bases. CDR3 in amino acids: CASSARGSSYNEQFF. In DNA form, the CDR3 reads TGTGCCAGCAGTGCGCGGGGGAGCTCCTACAATGAGCAGTTCTTC.

This clone has a single count. The rearrangement uses TRBV4-2 and TRBJ1-5; the D gene is possibly TRBD1 (5 bases). Germline CDR1 and CDR2: LGHNA and YNFKEQ. Trimming removed 0 bases at V and 4 bases at J, with 7 bases between. This CDR3 is built from 14 residues. As DNA, the CDR3 is TGTGCCAGCAGCCAAGATGGGGGGAATCAGCCCCAGCATTTT. The encoded protein is CASSQDGGNQPQHF.

This chain uses TRBV5-5 with TRBJ1-5; the D is unclear. This CDR3 region has 15 residues. CDR1 SGHKS and CDR2 YYEKEE come from the germline V gene (reference sequence). Trimming cost V 0 bases and J 5 bases, with 12 bases left between them. Here the CDR3 reads CASSLEGGPDQPQHF. The CDR3 DNA reads as TGTGCCAGCAGCTTGGAAGGAGGGCCAGATCAGCCCCAGCATTTT.

The chain has TRBV11-3 and TRBJ2-1; 10 positions match TRBD2. The germline V gene has CDR1 SGHNT and CDR2 YENEEA. Trimming at V came to 5 bases and at J to 5 bases, leaving 6 bases not matched to a gene. The CDR3 totals 15 residues. The CDR3 nucleotides read TGTGCCAGCAGCGTCGTAGCGGGGGGCCACAATGAGCAGTTCTTC. Translation gives CASSVVAGGHNEQFF. Variable domain in full (rest from reference TRBV11-3 and TRBJ2-1): EAGVVQSPRYKIIEKKQPVAFWCNPISGHNTLYWYLQNLGQGPELLIRYENEEAVDDSQLPKDRFSAERLKGVDSTLKIQPAELGDSAVYLCASSVVAGGHNEQFFGPGTRLTVL.

The gene calls are TRBV30 and TRBJ2-7, with 9 bases fitting TRBD2. V lost 4 bases to trimming and J lost 5 bases; unmatched junction nucleotides: 9. This CDR3 has 14 residues. Per germline, CDR1 GTSNPN and CDR2 SVGIG (reference sequence). The CDR3 spells CAWNWRGGSHEQYF. CDR3 nucleotides: TGTGCCTGGAATTGGCGGGGGGGTAGCCACGAGCAGTACTTC.

The chain is built from TRBV28 and TRBJ1-6, with 7 bases lining up with TRBD1. Germline lookup yields CDR1 MDHEN and CDR2 SYDVKM. The CDR3 loop spans 13 amino acids. Germline trimming cut 6 bases from V and 9 bases from J; bases unmatched to any gene: 5. CDR3: CASRQGLSSPLHF. In DNA, the CDR3 is TGTGCCAGCAGACAGGGGTTATCTTCACCCCTCCACTTT.

The chain combines TRBV10-3 with TRBJ1-2; 8 bases line up with TRBD1. Germline values: CDR1 ENHRY, CDR2 SYGVKD. V trimming: 5 bases; J trimming: 7 bases; junction bases outside the gene matches: 9. This CDR3 has 14 residues. The CDR3 DNA sequence: TGTGCCATCAGTTTGGACAGGGAGCTAGGTGGCTACACCTTC. This gives the protein CAISLDRELGGYTF.

The chain links TRBV30 to TRBJ2-7; possible D gene TRBD1, 5 bases. CDR3 length equals 14 residues. Trimming took off 1 base at V and 1 base at J, with 11 bases between the two ends. Germline V gives CDR1 GTSNPN, CDR2 SVGIG (reference sequence). CDR3: CAWSAIRGSYEQYF. CDR3 DNA: TGTGCCTGGAGTGCCATAAGGGGTTCCTACGAGCAGTACTTC. The full variable domain, its missing parts supplied by reference TRBV30 and TRBJ2-7, is SQTIHQWPATLVQPVGSPLSLECTVEGTSNPNLYWYRQAAGRGLQLLFYSVGIGQISSEVPQNLSASRPQDRQFILSSKKLLLSDSGFYLCAWSAIRGSYEQYFGPGTRLTVT.

V gene TRBV27 combines with J gene TRBJ1-2, with 7 bases aligning to TRBD1. Germline V gives CDR1 MNHEY, CDR2 SMNVEV (reference sequence). The CDR3 runs 14 residues. Germline trimming cut 6 bases from V and 0 bases from J; bases unmatched to any gene: 4. CDR3: CASRNRGTNYGYTF. CDR3 sequence (DNA): TGTGCCAGCAGAAACAGGGGCACTAACTATGGCTACACCTTC.

This clone showed up just a few times. This sequence joins TRBV30 and TRBJ1-4, with D perhaps matching TRBD1 (5 bases). The CDR3 is made up of 14 amino acids. Trimming stripped 5 bases from V and 7 bases from J, with 17 bases between. CDR1 and CDR2 from the germline V gene are GTSNPN and SVGIG (reference sequence). CDR3 bases: TGTGCCTGGGGCATAGAGAGGGGAGGTGAAAAACTGTTTTTT. Translated, it gives CAWGIERGGEKLFF.

The chain joins TRBV5-3 to TRBJ1-6; tentative D call: TRBD1 (5 bases). TRBV5-3 qualifies as an ORF whose function is uncertain. The CDR3 loop spans 14 amino acids. Deletions cut 1 base from V and 9 bases from J, with 11 bases between. CDR3 in amino acids: CARSLSGSASPLHF. CDR3 DNA: TGTGCCAGAAGCTTGTCAGGGTCGGCTTCACCCCTCCACTTT.

In this sample, this clone turned up once. V usage is TRBV6-5 and J usage is TRBJ2-1, with D unclear. V dropped 4 bases and J dropped 2 bases, with 6 bases sitting between them. The CDR3 is 13 residues long. The germline CDR1 and CDR2 sequences are MNHEY and SVGAGI. The DNA for the CDR3 is TGTGCCAGCAGTTCCCAAACCTACAATGAGCAGTTCTTC. Translated: CASSSQTYNEQFF.

This clone is termed medium-sized. J is TRBJ1-6 and V is TRBV4-2, with 7 positions matching TRBD1. This CDR3 region has 18 residues. Germline CDR1 and CDR2: LGHNA and YNFKEQ. Trimming cost V 0 bases and J 9 bases; bases outside gene matches: 14. CDR3 sequence reads: CASSQDIPRTGWGSPLHF. The CDR3, as DNA: TGTGCCAGCAGCCAAGATATCCCTCGGACAGGTTGGGGTTCACCCCTCCACTTT.

The V and J genes are TRBV2 and TRBJ2-3; a weak D match, TRBD1 (6 bases). Germline CDR1 is SNHLY and CDR2 is FYNNEI. The V gene lost 3 bases and the J gene lost 10 bases, with 14 bases spanning the gap. The CDR3 extends over 13 amino acids. This chain's CDR3 is CASSEGAPLSQYF. CDR3 nucleotide sequence: TGTGCCAGCAGTGAGGGGGCCCCCCTATCGCAGTATTTT.

The chain couples TRBV5-1 to TRBJ2-1, with TRBD2 matching 9 bases. This CDR3 has 14 residues. J was trimmed by 9 bases and V by 3 bases; bases with no gene match: 7. Germline CDR1 is SGHRS and CDR2 is YFSETQ. The CDR3 protein is CASSSRDSGGEQFF. For the CDR3, the DNA is TGCGCCAGCAGCTCTAGGGATAGCGGGGGTGAGCAGTTCTTC.